One sample yielded the 13 T cell receptor beta chains listed below, sequenced in a study of cytomegalovirus exposure and HLA in healthy donors. With 60 Vbeta and 13 Jbeta primers, the PCR was carried out. Data came from immunoSEQ multiplex PCR; TCRdb stores just in-frame clones and leaves some out. The data contain around 98,000 clones, around 67% of them seen just once; the ten biggest clones take up 2% to 3%. Sequencing input: PBMCs. These receptors came from a man aged 50 to 60 in good health and CMV-seronegative.

The gene calls are TRBV19 and TRBJ1-5; weak D call: TRBD1 (5 bases). Germline-derived CDR1 and CDR2 are LNHDA and SQIVND (reference sequence). The CDR3 consists of 15 residues. The germline V and J ends were trimmed by 6 bases and 2 bases, with 14 bases remaining between them. DNA for the CDR3: TGTGCCAGTAGGGGACCGAGGGAGGGCAATCAGCCCCAGCATTTT. This gives the protein CASRGPREGNQPQHF.

The rearrangement joins TRBV4-3 to TRBJ2-3, with 11 bases matching TRBD1. Germline loops: CDR1 LGHNA, CDR2 YSLEER. CDR3 length: 16 residues. Germline trimming cut 3 bases from V and 4 bases from J; bases unmatched to any gene: 6. CDR3 in amino acids: CASSQSPGQGADTQYF. The CDR3 DNA follows: TGCGCCAGCAGCCAGAGCCCGGGACAGGGGGCAGATACGCAGTATTTT.

This clone was observed a few times. In the same sample, other DNA sequences code for this CDR3. V and J are TRBV28 and TRBJ2-3, with 9 bases fitting TRBD2. The V and J ends lost 9 bases and 1 base, in that order; junction bases with no gene match: 2. Germline V CDR1 and CDR2: MDHEN, SYDVKM. CDR3 size: 13 residues. CDR3 bases: TGTGCCAGTTCTAGCGGGGGCACAGATACGCAGTATTTT. Residues: CASSSGGTDTQYF.

The rearrangement joins TRBV6-5 to TRBJ1-1, with a possible D match to TRBD1 (5 bases). Germline assignment: CDR1 MNHEY and CDR2 SVGAGI. The CDR3 extends over 11 amino acids. V lost 8 bases and J lost 5, with 9 bases in between. CDR3 loop: CASFRGTEAFF. The CDR3 coding sequence is TGTGCCAGCTTTAGGGGTACTGAAGCTTTCTTT.

This sequence joins TRBV5-6 and TRBJ2-1; TRBD2 is a possible D gene (5 bases). The CDR3 contains 16 residues. Germline CDR1 reads SGHDT; CDR2 reads YYEEEE. The ends were cut back, 3 bases at V and 0 bases at J, with 13 bases in the middle. The CDR3 region is CASSSLTRDSYNEQFF. In DNA form, the CDR3 reads TGTGCCAGCAGCTCCCTGACCCGGGACTCCTACAATGAGCAGTTCTTC.

V is TRBV19 and J is TRBJ2-7, with D possibly TRBD2 on 6 matching bases. Germline loops: CDR1 LNHDA, CDR2 SQIVND (reference sequence). The CDR3 covers 15 residues. Trimming took off 6 bases at V and 2 bases at J, with 17 bases between the two ends. The CDR3 region has the DNA TGTGCCAGTAGCCTTCTTCTGCGGGGCACCTACGAGCAGTACTTC. This sequence encodes CASSLLLRGTYEQYF.

V usage is TRBV5-1 and J usage is TRBJ2-7; TRBD2 matches 9 bases. Per germline, CDR1 SGHRS and CDR2 YFSETQ. J was trimmed by 12 bases and V by 5 bases; bases with no gene match: 12. The CDR3 is 13 amino acids. CDR3 nucleotides: TGCGCCAGCAGAGTGGCGACGGGACTAGCCCCGTACTTC. It translates to CASRVATGLAPYF.

The V gene is TRBV28, the J gene TRBJ2-7; 9 positions agree with TRBD1. The germline CDR1 and CDR2 sequences are MDHEN and SYDVKM. The CDR3 contains 15 residues. V was clipped by 3 bases and J by 4 bases; unmatched bases: 7. The CDR3, as DNA: TGTGCCAGCAGTTTTAACAGGGGGCGAATTTACGAGCAGTACTTC. It is translated as CASSFNRGRIYEQYF.

This clone was picked up a small number of times. The chain employs TRBV5-1 and TRBJ2-5; TRBD2 matches at 13 bases. Germline values: CDR1 SGHRS, CDR2 YFSETQ. The junction had 5 bases not matched to a gene; V was cut back by 4 bases and J by 2 bases. This CDR3 is built from 16 residues. CDR3 protein: CASSLGLAGPQETQYF. Written as DNA, the CDR3 is TGCGCCAGCAGCCTGGGACTAGCGGGGCCACAAGAGACCCAGTACTTC.

The chain employs TRBV7-6 and TRBJ2-1, with TRBD2 identical over 9 bases. Germline values: CDR1 SGHVS, CDR2 FNYEAQ. V lost 8 bases, J lost 7 bases, and 15 bases stayed unmatched. This CDR3 is 16 amino acids long. This chain's CDR3 is CASGTVPGLAVNEQFF. The CDR3 DNA is TGTGCCAGCGGAACTGTTCCGGGACTAGCAGTGAATGAGCAGTTCTTC.

The chain has TRBV5-4 and TRBJ1-2; no reliable D call. The CDR3 has 13 residues. CDR1 and CDR2 (germline): SGHNT, YYREEE (reference sequence). Trimming took 6 bases from V and 7 from J, leaving 16 bases between them. CDR3 sequence: CASNRLGVAGYTF. The CDR3 nucleotides are TGTGCCAGCAACCGATTGGGCGTCGCTGGCTACACCTTC.

V gene TRBV27 combines with J gene TRBJ2-1, with 10 bases that match TRBD2. Germline CDR1 is MNHEY and CDR2 is SMNVEV (reference sequence). V lost 4 bases and J lost 2; bases outside the gene matches: 5. The CDR3 runs 16 residues. The CDR3 protein is CASSSHSGGTYNEQFF. CDR3 nucleotides: TGTGCCAGCAGTTCCCATAGCGGGGGGACCTACAATGAGCAGTTCTTC.

The sample holds one count of this clone. This chain uses TRBV5-1 with TRBJ2-3; 7 positions agree with TRBD2. CDR3 length equals 15 residues. The V segment lost 2 bases and the J segment 1 base; nucleotides outside the gene matches: 4. Germline V CDR1 and CDR2: SGHRS, YFSETQ. CDR3 DNA: TGCGCCAGCAGCTTAAATGCGGGGGGCACAGATACGCAGTATTTT. Encoded protein: CASSLNAGGTDTQYF.